This T cell receptor beta chain comes out of a study of CD8 T cells in ankylosing spondylitis. The study's findings and limits: Blood of patients with ankylosing spondylitis appeared to be characterized by a TCR beta motif of several highly homologous variants. Some motif variants had been reported before (in reactive arthritis synovial fluid and blood). Within peripheral blood, clones linked to disease were CD8+ and relatively rare. Disease-linked clones reportedly concentrated significantly in matched ankylosing spondylitis synovial fluid.

Libraries for TCR beta were made by quantitative 5'-RACE with molecular barcodes. One entry per CDR3 protein, called by TCRdb with MiXCR from the 5' RACE reads. The data hold 250,000 to 350,000 distinct CDR3 sequences, with 6.5% to 10% observed a single time. For this clonotype: The antigen is unknown.

The J segment lost 4 bases and the V segment lost 10 bases, leaving 7 bases of the junction unmatched. The CDR3 runs 13 residues. Germline V gives CDR1 MDHEN, CDR2 SYDVKM. Specimen: blood, either unsorted or a sorted T cell fraction (not recorded which). The V call is TRBV28, the J call TRBJ1-2; 9 positions match TRBD1. This clonotype was obtained from a male donor with ankylosing spondylitis. CDR3: CAIKNRGPYGYTF. Written as DNA, the CDR3 is TGTGCCATCAAAAACAGGGGGCCCTATGGCTACACCTTC.